The 6 T cell receptor beta chains reported below all come from one sample, sequenced in a study of cytomegalovirus exposure and HLA in healthy donors. A multiplex PCR was run with 60 Vbeta primers and 13 Jbeta primers. Sequencing was performed with immunoSEQ multiplex PCR; in TCRdb, only in-frame clones are kept and a portion is missing. The sample lists about 160,000 clones, just under 80% seen once, with 1.3% in the top ten. Sample: PBMCs. Receptor source: a young man in good health and CMV-seronegative.

The genes are TRBV6-4 and TRBJ2-7; 10 positions agree with TRBD2. The junction had 13 bases not matched to a gene; V was cut back by 0 bases and J by 5 bases. Germline V gene data show CDR1 as MRHNA and CDR2 as SNTAGT. The CDR3 consists of 18 residues. The CDR3 region has the DNA TGTGCCAGCAGTGACTCCGGGGTAAGCGGGAGGGCCCGTGACGAGCAGTACTTC. This encodes CASSDSGVSGRARDEQYF.

This chain joins TRBV13 and TRBJ2-3, with 9 bases lining up with TRBD2. Germline V gene lookup returns CDR1 PRHDT and CDR2 FYEKMQ (reference sequence). This CDR3 spans 17 amino acids. J gave up 6 bases and V 2 bases, and 12 bases lay outside the gene matches. The CDR3 DNA reads TGTGCCAGCAGCTTAAATGCGGCTAGCGGGGTGGGCGATACGCAGTATTTT. It yields the protein CASSLNAASGVGDTQYF.

This clone was observed a single time. The junction differs from germline at one of its ends, possibly a read error. This chain uses TRBV7-9 with TRBJ1-1; 8 nucleotides line up with TRBD1. The CDR3 has 14 amino acids. The germline V gene encodes CDR1 SEHNR and CDR2 FQNEAQ (reference sequence). The chain's CDR3 is CSSSPQGAPTEAFF. The CDR3 DNA follows: TGTTCCAGCAGCCCTCAGGGGGCGCCGACTGAAGCTTTCTTT.

The rearrangement uses TRBV5-1 and TRBJ2-7; 8 bases fit TRBD1. With V trimmed by 2 bases and J by 6 bases, 7 bases remained unmatched. Germline CDR1 is SGHRS and CDR2 is YFSETQ. The CDR3 sequence is 14 residues long. Here the CDR3 reads CASSFGQGAGEQYF. Written as DNA, the CDR3 is TGCGCCAGCAGCTTCGGACAGGGAGCGGGCGAGCAGTACTTC.

This clone was recorded once. The chain is built from TRBV7-9 and TRBJ2-2; D perhaps matches TRBD1 (6 bases). CDR3 length: 13 amino acids. Germline V lookup: CDR1 SEHNR, CDR2 FQNEAQ (reference sequence). With 10 bases removed from V and 0 bases from J, the gap between germline ends came to 9 bases. The CDR3 bases are TGTGCCACCGGGACACCGAACACCGGGGAGCTGTTTTTT. Translated: CATGTPNTGELFF.

The chain employs TRBV5-1 and TRBJ1-1, with D possibly matching TRBD1 (6 bases). The length of the CDR3 is 14 residues. V lost 6 bases to trimming and J lost 10 bases, with 22 bases between them. In germline, CDR1 is SGHRS, CDR2 YFSETQ. The CDR3 sequence: CASTSAGADQRAFF. CDR3 DNA sequence: TGCGCCAGCACAAGCGCAGGGGCCGATCAAAGAGCTTTCTTT.